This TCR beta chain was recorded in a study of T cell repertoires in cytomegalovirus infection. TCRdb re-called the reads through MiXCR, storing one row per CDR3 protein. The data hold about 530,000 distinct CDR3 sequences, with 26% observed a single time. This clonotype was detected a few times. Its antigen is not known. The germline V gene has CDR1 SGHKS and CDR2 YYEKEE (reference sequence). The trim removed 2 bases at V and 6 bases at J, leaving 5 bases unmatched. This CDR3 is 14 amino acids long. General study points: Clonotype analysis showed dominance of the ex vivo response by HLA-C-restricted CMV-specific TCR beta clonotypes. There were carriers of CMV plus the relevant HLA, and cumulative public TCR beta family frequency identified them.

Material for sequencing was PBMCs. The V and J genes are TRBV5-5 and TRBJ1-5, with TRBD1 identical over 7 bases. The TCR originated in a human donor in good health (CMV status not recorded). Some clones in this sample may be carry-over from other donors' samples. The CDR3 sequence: CASSLRQGLQPQHF. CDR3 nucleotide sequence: TGTGCCAGCAGCTTACGACAGGGCCTTCAGCCCCAGCATTTT.